These 28 T cell receptor beta chains share one sample of origin, sequenced in a study of T cell responses to AZD1222 COVID-19 vaccine. Assay used: immunoSEQ multiplex PCR; TCRdb lists only in-frame clones, some missing. The table has around 140,000 clones, 80% to 95% seen once. The sequencing used peripheral blood, collected on day 0 of AZD1222 vaccination. The receptors originated from an adult in good health.

The chain couples TRBV15 to TRBJ1-4; D possibly corresponds to TRBD1 (6 bases). With 1 base removed from V and 4 bases from J, the gap between germline ends came to 13 bases. CDR1 and CDR2 from the germline V gene are LNHNV and YYDKDF (reference sequence). The CDR3 has 16 residues. CDR3 coding DNA: TGTGCCACCAGCAGAGCTCACCTCAGGGGTAATGAAAAACTGTTTTTT. Its translation: CATSRAHLRGNEKLFF.

V gene TRBV18 combines with J gene TRBJ2-4; TRBD2 agrees at 7 bases. The trim removed 3 bases at V and 0 bases at J, leaving 11 bases unmatched. Germline V gene data show CDR1 as KGHSH and CDR2 as LQKENI. The CDR3 is 18 amino acids. CDR3 DNA: TGTGCCAGCTCACCCGGGGGGAAGGACAAAATAGCCAAAAACATTCAGTACTTC. Translated: CASSPGGKDKIAKNIQYF. Using reference TRBV18 and TRBJ2-4 for the parts outside the CDR3, the full variable domain is NAGVMQNPRHLVRRRGQEARLRCSPMKGHSHVYWYRQLPEEGLKFMVYLQKENIIDESGMPKERFSAEFPKEGPSILRIQQVVRGDSAAYFCASSPGGKDKIAKNIQYFGAGTRLSVL.

V gene TRBV5-1 combines with J gene TRBJ2-7; D is unresolved. Germline V gene lookup returns CDR1 SGHRS and CDR2 YFSETQ. Trimming left V 3 bases short and J 1 base short, with 14 bases between. The CDR3 is made up of 15 amino acids. The chain's CDR3 is CASSSPRPGSYEQYF. Written as DNA, the CDR3 is TGCGCCAGCAGCTCTCCTCGACCGGGTTCCTACGAGCAGTACTTC.

The chain employs TRBV6-1 and TRBJ2-1, with 10 bases fitting TRBD2. Losses at the gene ends were 1 base for V and 6 bases for J; bases not matched to a gene: 3. The CDR3 sequence is 15 residues long. Germline V gene lookup returns CDR1 MNHNS and CDR2 SASEGT. This CDR3 reads CASSEELAGPNEQFF. Written as DNA, the CDR3 is TGTGCCAGCAGTGAAGAACTAGCGGGGCCCAATGAGCAGTTCTTC.

The chain carries TRBV6-1 and TRBJ1-2; no clear D. The V gene's germline CDR1 is MNHNS and CDR2 SASEGT. V shed 0 bases and J shed 6 bases, with 17 bases lying between them. The CDR3 totals 16 residues. CDR3 protein: CASSEAINRRADGYTF. The CDR3 nucleotides are TGTGCCAGCAGTGAAGCAATTAATCGCCGCGCTGATGGCTACACCTTC.

The rearrangement joins TRBV7-9 to TRBJ1-5, with D perhaps TRBD1 (6 bases). The V and J ends lost 5 bases and 4 bases respectively, with 12 bases between them. Germline V gives CDR1 SEHNR, CDR2 FQNEAQ (reference sequence). CDR3 size: 14 residues. For the CDR3, the DNA is TGTGCCAGCAGCCTACAGGGTGCGAATCAGCCCCAGCATTTT. Its protein product is CASSLQGANQPQHF.

This chain connects TRBV30 to TRBJ1-6; D ambiguous. This CDR3 comprises 16 residues. Trimming cost V 4 bases and J 3 bases, with 16 bases left between them. In germline, CDR1 is GTSNPN, CDR2 SVGIG (reference sequence). DNA for the CDR3: TGTGCCTGGACCCCTAAAAGACGGTACTATAATTCACCCCTCCACTTT. It yields the protein CAWTPKRRYYNSPLHF. Variable domain in full (rest from reference TRBV30 and TRBJ1-6): SQTIHQWPATLVQPVGSPLSLECTVEGTSNPNLYWYRQAAGRGLQLLFYSVGIGQISSEVPQNLSASRPQDRQFILSSKKLLLSDSGFYLCAWTPKRRYYNSPLHFGNGTRLTVT.

This chain connects TRBV27 to TRBJ2-1; D is possibly TRBD1 (6 bases). Germline CDR1 and CDR2: MNHEY and SMNVEV (reference sequence). V was clipped by 2 bases and J by 4 bases, with 9 bases between them. The CDR3 runs 14 residues. The CDR3 region has the DNA TGTGCCAGCAGTTTACCGGGACAATACAATGAGCAGTTCTTC. Protein: CASSLPGQYNEQFF.

The V call is TRBV30, the J call TRBJ2-1; maybe TRBD2 (6 bases). The CDR3 covers 15 residues. The V gene lost 2 bases and the J gene lost 8 bases, with 19 bases spanning the gap. CDR1 and CDR2 from the germline V gene are GTSNPN and SVGIG (reference sequence). CDR3 loop: CAWSPMGLLVHEQFF. In DNA form, the CDR3 reads TGTGCCTGGAGTCCTATGGGACTTTTGGTCCATGAGCAGTTCTTC. The variable domain in full, with the rest retrieved from reference TRBV30 and TRBJ2-1, is SQTIHQWPATLVQPVGSPLSLECTVEGTSNPNLYWYRQAAGRGLQLLFYSVGIGQISSEVPQNLSASRPQDRQFILSSKKLLLSDSGFYLCAWSPMGLLVHEQFFGPGTRLTVL.

V is TRBV2 and J is TRBJ2-1; 7 nucleotides align to TRBD2. The CDR3 spans 14 residues. Looked up from germline, CDR1 is SNHLY and CDR2 is FYNNEI. V shed 6 bases, J shed 6 bases, and the junction held 8 bases outside the gene matches. The CDR3 loop reads CASSTSALLNEQFF. The CDR3 nucleotides are TGTGCCAGCAGCACTAGCGCATTGCTCAATGAGCAGTTCTTC.

The J gene is TRBJ2-3, the V gene TRBV27; 9 nucleotides align to TRBD1. Germline V gene data show CDR1 as MNHEY and CDR2 as SMNVEV (reference sequence). The V segment lost 8 bases and the J segment 3 bases; nucleotides outside the gene matches: 6. The length of the CDR3 is 14 residues. The CDR3 loop is CASRTQGATDTQYF. The DNA for the CDR3 is TGTGCCAGCCGAACACAGGGGGCAACAGATACGCAGTATTTT.

The rearrangement links TRBV2 to TRBJ2-7; 13 nucleotides align to TRBD2. The CDR3 has 14 amino acids. V dropped 6 bases and J dropped 6; count of bases not matched to a gene: 5. The germline CDR1 and CDR2 sequences are SNHLY and FYNNEI. The CDR3 sequence: CASRLAGGPPEQYF. In DNA, the CDR3 is TGTGCCAGCAGACTAGCGGGAGGGCCTCCCGAGCAGTACTTC.

The CDR3 sequence: CSAASGGGSYNEQFF. The CDR3 coding sequence is TGCAGCGCCGCTAGCGGAGGGGGCTCCTACAATGAGCAGTTCTTC. The chain recombines TRBV29-1 with TRBJ2-1, with a possible D match to TRBD2 (7 bases). Trimming shortened V by 7 bases and J by 0 bases, and 16 bases separated the two germline ends. CDR1 and CDR2 from the germline V gene are SQVTM and ANQGSEA. The CDR3 is 15 residues long.

The table lists this clone with a count of one. The V and J genes are TRBV5-1 and TRBJ2-3; D is ambiguous. The ends were cut back, 3 bases at V and 4 bases at J, with 12 bases in the middle. Looked up from germline, CDR1 is SGHRS and CDR2 is YFSETQ. This CDR3 contains 14 residues. The chain's CDR3 is CASSSLKSADTQYF. Written as DNA, the CDR3 is TGCGCCAGCAGCTCCTTAAAATCCGCAGATACGCAGTATTTT.

The chain couples TRBV27 to TRBJ2-1, with 9 bases lining up with TRBD1. Germline loops: CDR1 MNHEY, CDR2 SMNVEV (reference sequence). V gave up 3 bases and J gave up 8 bases; unmatched junction bases: 8. The CDR3 runs to 15 residues. In nucleotides, the CDR3 is TGTGCCAGCAGTTTGGGGACAGGGAAATTGGATGAGCAGTTCTTC. Translating gives CASSLGTGKLDEQFF.

The chain couples TRBV5-4 to TRBJ1-1; the D gene is possibly TRBD1 (6 bases). This CDR3 is 15 amino acids long. V lost 4 bases to trimming and J lost 3 bases, with 16 bases between them. Germline CDR1 is SGHNT and CDR2 is YYREEE (reference sequence). Written as DNA, the CDR3 is TGTGCCAGCAGCCCCACAGGGCCTGGGGACACTGAAGCTTTCTTT. Translating it yields CASSPTGPGDTEAFF.

V is TRBV6-5 and J is TRBJ1-2; weak D call: TRBD1 (5 bases). The V and J ends lost 0 bases and 6 bases respectively, with 11 bases between them. The CDR3 is 14 residues long. Germline CDR1 reads MNHEY; CDR2 reads SVGAGI. CDR3 sequence reads: CASSYSRDGDGYTF. CDR3 bases: TGTGCCAGCAGTTACTCCCGGGACGGAGATGGCTACACCTTC.

The chain joins TRBV7-9 to TRBJ1-2; D is uncertain. Germline assignment: CDR1 SEHNR and CDR2 FQNEAQ (reference sequence). Trimming removed 5 bases at V and 2 bases at J, with 18 bases between. The CDR3 is made up of 16 amino acids. The CDR3 reads CASSPTQQNFNYGYTF. The CDR3 DNA is TGTGCCAGCAGCCCGACGCAACAGAACTTCAACTATGGCTACACCTTC.

V gene TRBV27 combines with J gene TRBJ2-4; D is tentatively TRBD1 or TRBD2 (5 bases each). Looked up from germline, CDR1 is MNHEY and CDR2 is SMNVEV (reference sequence). The CDR3 length is 18 residues. Trimming left V 4 bases short and J 0 bases short, with 19 bases between. Written as DNA, the CDR3 is TGTGCCAGCAGTTCCCCGTTGACGGGACCCCTAGCCAAAAACATTCAGTACTTC. Translation gives CASSSPLTGPLAKNIQYF.

J is TRBJ2-1 and V is TRBV7-9, with D possibly matching TRBD1 (6 bases). The germline V gene encodes CDR1 SEHNR and CDR2 FQNEAQ (reference sequence). V lost 7 bases, J lost 1 base, and 17 bases lay in between. The CDR3 sequence is 16 residues long. CDR3 amino acids: CASTPSGASSYNEQFF. CDR3 nucleotide sequence: TGTGCCAGCACCCCCTCAGGGGCTAGTTCCTACAATGAGCAGTTCTTC. The full variable domain, completed using reference TRBV7-9 and TRBJ2-1, is DTGVSQNPRHKITKRGQNVTFRCDPISEHNRLYWYRQTLGQGPEFLTYFQNEAQLEKSRLLSDRFSAERPKGSFSTLEIQRTEQGDSAMYLCASTPSGASSYNEQFFGPGTRLTVL.

V and J are TRBV18 and TRBJ2-5; no firm D call. The CDR3 loop spans 14 amino acids. Per germline, CDR1 KGHSH and CDR2 LQKENI. V was cut by 0 bases and J by 2 bases, with 7 bases left in between. The CDR3 here is CASSPPSVQETQYF. The CDR3 region has the DNA TGTGCCAGCTCACCACCGTCGGTGCAAGAGACCCAGTACTTC. Full variable domain (rest looked up from reference TRBV18 and TRBJ2-5): NAGVMQNPRHLVRRRGQEARLRCSPMKGHSHVYWYRQLPEEGLKFMVYLQKENIIDESGMPKERFSAEFPKEGPSILRIQQVVRGDSAAYFCASSPPSVQETQYFGPGTRLLVL.

The chain employs TRBV30 and TRBJ1-4; no firm D call. Germline V gene sequence: CDR1 GTSNPN, CDR2 SVGIG (reference sequence). CDR3 size: 14 residues. V was clipped by 1 base and J by 4 bases, with 10 bases between them. This chain's CDR3 is CAWSARGSNEKLFF. CDR3 sequence (DNA): TGTGCCTGGAGTGCAAGAGGGAGTAATGAAAAACTGTTTTTT.

The genes are TRBV5-1 and TRBJ1-6; D gene uncertain. Germline V lookup: CDR1 SGHRS, CDR2 YFSETQ. This CDR3 comprises 14 residues. Trimming cost V 5 bases and J 5 bases, with 11 bases left between them. The DNA of the CDR3 is TGCGCCAGCAGTCGTACGGGGAATAATTCACCCCTCCACTTT. Translated, it gives CASSRTGNNSPLHF.

As for this clone: Distinct nucleotide sequences in the sample also encode this CDR3. The rearrangement uses TRBV27 and TRBJ1-1; unclear D gene. CDR3 length: 13 residues. Between the trimmed V and J ends, which lost 2 bases and 1 base, there was a span of 5 bases. Germline V CDR1 and CDR2: MNHEY, SMNVEV (reference sequence). The CDR3 reads CASSLGQNTEAFF. CDR3 coding DNA: TGTGCCAGCAGTTTAGGGCAGAACACTGAAGCTTTCTTT.

The chain joins TRBV10-3 to TRBJ1-3, with D possibly TRBD1 on 6 matching bases. V lost 2 bases and J 4 bases, leaving 12 bases between the germline ends. Per the germline V gene, CDR1 is ENHRY and CDR2 is SYGVKD. The CDR3 has 15 amino acids. The CDR3 is CAISEKRGGGNTIYF. CDR3 sequence (DNA): TGTGCCATCAGTGAGAAAAGAGGGGGAGGAAACACCATATATTTT.

The chain employs TRBV4-1 and TRBJ1-1; D perhaps matches TRBD1 (5 bases). Germline values: CDR1 MGHRA, CDR2 YSYEKL. Trimming stripped 3 bases from V and 0 bases from J, with 8 bases between. The CDR3 spans 14 residues. CDR3 amino acids: CASSHPGLNTEAFF. The CDR3 nucleotides are TGCGCCAGCAGCCACCCAGGGCTGAACACTGAAGCTTTCTTT.

The J gene is TRBJ2-7, the V gene TRBV7-8, with TRBD1 matching 7 bases. The V segment lost 5 bases and the J segment 3 bases; nucleotides outside the gene matches: 10. This CDR3 has 15 residues. From germline, CDR1 is SGHVS and CDR2 FQNEAQ. The CDR3 region has the DNA TGTGCCAGCAGCCTAACCCCGGGACAGAGCTACGAGCAGTACTTC. This sequence encodes CASSLTPGQSYEQYF.

V and J are TRBV27 and TRBJ2-7; no definite D call. Germline-derived CDR1 and CDR2 are MNHEY and SMNVEV (reference sequence). With 2 bases removed from V and 1 base from J, the gap between germline ends came to 9 bases. The length of the CDR3 is 14 residues. The CDR3 nucleotides are TGTGCCAGCAGTTTAGGAAGCTTTTCCTACGAGCAGTACTTC. Its translation is CASSLGSFSYEQYF.